This is a list of T cell receptor beta chains from one sample in a study of T cell repertoires in cytomegalovirus infection. No antigen has been assigned to these receptors. TCRdb fed the reads into MiXCR, producing one record per CDR3 protein. The profile covers 450,000 to 600,000 distinct CDR3 sequences, with roughly 46% appearing a single time and about 41% taken by the ten largest. The source material was cultured PBMCs, sampled from culture after CMV antigen stimulation. These receptors were collected from a human donor in good health (CMV status not recorded). Some clones in this sample may be carry-over from other donors' samples. Each CDR3 is given with its conserved first and last residue. Fields, in order: clone size, J gene, V gene, D gene, CDR3 protein, CDR3 DNA. D genes are given only for firm matches. Expanded clones are given a class, and other clones once, few, many or no size at all.

>few|TRBJ1-6|TRBV7-9|TRBD1
CDQGASKSPLHF
TGTGACCAGGGGGCATCAAAATCACCCCTCCACTTT
>NA|TRBJ2-2|TRBV12-3/TRBV12-4|TRBD2
CASTSRVAGGFQAGELFF
TGTGCCAGCACCTCGAGGGTAGCGGGAGGTTTTCAAGCCGGGGAGCTGTTTTTT
>NA|TRBJ2-7|TRBV4-3|NA
CASSQDLGTVKDEQYF
TGCGCCAGCAGCCAAGATCTAGGGACGGTAAAGGACGAGCAGTACTTC
>NA|TRBJ2-1|TRBV29-1|NA
CSVDNEQFF
TGCAGCGTTGATAATGAGCAGTTCTTC
>few|TRBJ2-1|TRBV6-2/TRBV6-3|NA
CASSPSRGVDEQFF
TGTGCCAGCTCCCCATCTAGGGGAGTAGATGAGCAGTTCTTC
>NA|TRBJ2-5|TRBV7-6|NA
CASSFRGEATQYF
TGTGCCAGCAGCTTCCGTGGAGAGGCGACCCAGTACTTC
>NA|TRBJ2-2|TRBV7-2|NA
CASSLVASLFAGELFF
TGTGCCAGCAGCTTAGTCGCCTCCCTTTTCGCCGGGGAGCTGTTTTTT
>few|TRBJ1-2|TRBV7-8|NA
CASSPSVLGSNYGYTF
TGTGCCAGCAGCCCCTCCGTCCTCGGTTCTAACTATGGCTACACCTTC
>few|TRBJ2-7|TRBV6-1|TRBD2
CASGLAGAYEQYF
TGTGCCAGCGGACTAGCGGGGGCCTACGAGCAGTACTTC
>NA|TRBJ2-7|TRBV2|NA
CASSEAPPGRDYEQYF
TGTGCCAGCAGTGAAGCACCTCCGGGACGAGACTACGAGCAGTACTTC
>NA|TRBJ2-7|TRBV7-6|NA
CASSAYPLVRYEQYF
TGTGCCAGCAGTGCGTACCCGTTAGTACGCTACGAGCAGTACTTC
>NA|TRBJ2-5|TRBV11-2|TRBD2
CASSFAGGGETQYF
TGTGCCAGCAGCTTCGCGGGAGGGGGAGAGACCCAGTACTTC
>few|TRBJ1-4|TRBV5-1|NA
CASSSSTGSEKLFF
TGCGCCAGCAGCTCATCGACAGGCTCTGAAAAACTGTTTTTT
>once|TRBJ2-7|TRBV7-2|TRBD2
CASSLEDSGRLGSYEQYF
TGTGCCAGCAGCTTAGAGGATAGCGGGCGTCTCGGGAGCTACGAGCAGTACTTC
>NA|TRBJ2-7|TRBV6-5|NA
CASRWIGDGAYEQYF
TGTGCCAGCAGATGGATAGGGGACGGCGCCTACGAGCAGTACTTC
>NA|TRBJ2-7|TRBV7-2|NA
CASSLTAPSSYEQYF
TGTGCCAGCAGTCTTACTGCTCCTAGCTCCTACGAGCAGTACTTC
>NA|TRBJ1-6|TRBV7-6|NA
CASSLEPSEGSPLHF
TGTGCCAGCAGCTTAGAGCCTTCAGAGGGATCACCCCTCCACTTT
>NA|TRBJ1-5|TRBV12-3/TRBV12-4|TRBD1
CASSLQGANQPQHF
TGTGCCAGCAGTTTACAGGGGGCAAATCAGCCCCAGCATTTT
>few|TRBJ2-3|TRBV7-2|NA
CASSLAVRSDTQYF
TGTGCCAGCAGCTTAGCCGTGAGGTCAGATACGCAGTATTTT
>NA|TRBJ1-6|TRBV7-8|TRBD1
CASSKGQGVGSPLHF
TGTGCCAGCAGCAAAGGACAGGGGGTAGGGTCACCCCTCCACTTT
>few|TRBJ2-3|TRBV14|TRBD2
CASSRTSGSSTDTQYF
TGTGCCAGCAGCCGGACTAGCGGATCTAGCACAGATACGCAGTATTTT
>NA|TRBJ1-2|TRBV7-6|NA
CASSLVLGGYGYTF
TGTGCCAGCAGCTTAGTTCTGGGCGGGTATGGCTACACCTTC
>few|TRBJ1-5|TRBV25-1|NA
CASSAKIDNKKENQPQHF
TGTGCCAGCAGTGCAAAAATCGATAATAAAAAGGAAAATCAGCCCCAGCATTTT
>NA|TRBJ2-3|TRBV19|TRBD2
CASTVAGERDTQYF
TGTGCCAGTACAGTTGCGGGAGAAAGAGATACGCAGTATTTT
>NA|TRBJ1-2|TRBV11-2|TRBD1
CASSALDRVRDYGYTF
TGTGCCAGCAGCGCCTTGGACAGGGTGCGTGACTATGGCTACACCTTC
>NA|TRBJ2-7|TRBV19|TRBD1
CASQDRGRTYEQYF
TGTGCCAGTCAAGACAGGGGCCGCACCTACGAGCAGTACTTC
>NA|TRBJ2-3|TRBV15|NA
CATSREGTFTDTQYF
TGTGCCACCAGCAGAGAGGGAACTTTCACAGATACGCAGTATTTT
>NA|TRBJ2-2|TRBV12-5|NA
CASGGVTGELFF
TGTGCTAGTGGAGGGGTCACCGGGGAGCTGTTTTTT